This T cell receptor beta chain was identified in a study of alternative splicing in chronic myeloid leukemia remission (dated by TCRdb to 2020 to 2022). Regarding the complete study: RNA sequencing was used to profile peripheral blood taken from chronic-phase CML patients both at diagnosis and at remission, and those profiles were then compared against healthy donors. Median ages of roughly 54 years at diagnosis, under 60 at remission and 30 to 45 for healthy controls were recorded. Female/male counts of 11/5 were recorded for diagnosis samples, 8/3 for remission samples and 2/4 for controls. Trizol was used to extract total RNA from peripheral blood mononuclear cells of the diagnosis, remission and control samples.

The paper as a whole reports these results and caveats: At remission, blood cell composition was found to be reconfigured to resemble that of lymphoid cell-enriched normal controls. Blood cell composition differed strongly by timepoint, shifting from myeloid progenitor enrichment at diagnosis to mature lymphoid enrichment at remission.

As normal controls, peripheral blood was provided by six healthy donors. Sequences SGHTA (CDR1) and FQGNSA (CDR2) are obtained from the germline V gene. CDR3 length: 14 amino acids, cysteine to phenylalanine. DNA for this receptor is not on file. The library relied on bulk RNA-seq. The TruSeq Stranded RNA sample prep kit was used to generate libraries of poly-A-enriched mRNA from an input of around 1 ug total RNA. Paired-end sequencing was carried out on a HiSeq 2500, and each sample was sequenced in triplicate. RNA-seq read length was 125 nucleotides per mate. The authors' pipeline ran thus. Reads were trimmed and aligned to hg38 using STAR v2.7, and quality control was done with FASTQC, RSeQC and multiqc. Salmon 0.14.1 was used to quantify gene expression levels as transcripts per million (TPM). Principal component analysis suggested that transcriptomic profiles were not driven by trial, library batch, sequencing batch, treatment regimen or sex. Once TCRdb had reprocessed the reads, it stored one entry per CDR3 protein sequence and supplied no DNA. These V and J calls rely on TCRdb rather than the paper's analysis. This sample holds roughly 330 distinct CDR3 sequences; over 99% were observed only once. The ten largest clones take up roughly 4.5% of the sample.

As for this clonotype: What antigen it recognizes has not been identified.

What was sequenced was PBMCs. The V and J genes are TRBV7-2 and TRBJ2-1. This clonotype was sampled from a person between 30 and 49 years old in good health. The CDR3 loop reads CASSLLPAIKEQFF. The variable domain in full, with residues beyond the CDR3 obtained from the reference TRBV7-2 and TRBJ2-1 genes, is GAGVSQSPSNKVTEKGKDVELRCDPISGHTALYWYRQSLGQGLEFLIYFQGNSAPDKSGLPSDRFSAERTGGSVSTLTIQRTQQEDSAVYLCASSLLPAIKEQFFGPGTRLTVL.